A selection of T cell receptor beta chains follows, all from one sample in a study of blood T cells in healthy people across ages. TCRdb passed the 5' RACE reads through MiXCR, listing each CDR3 protein once. The repertoire holds about 640,000 distinct CDR3 sequences, with approximately 59% as singletons. Sequences were obtained from blood. The receptors were gathered from a man aged 55 to 70 in good health. Both conserved end residues are part of each CDR3. A D gene is named only where the DNA matches it firmly. Clone size is given for some rows only: seen once, a few or many times, or a class if the clone is expanded.

clone size	V gene	D gene	CDR3 length	J gene	CDR3 protein	CDR3 DNA
few	TRBV20-1	.	13	TRBJ2-1	CSATGRAYNEQFF	TGCAGTGCTACTGGTCGGGCCTACAATGAGCAGTTCTTC
.	TRBV6-5	.	14	TRBJ2-2	CASSLKPNTGELFF	TGTGCCAGCAGTTTAAAACCGAACACCGGGGAGCTGTTTTTT
.	TRBV3-1	.	13	TRBJ1-2	CASSQEQAHGYTF	TGTGCCAGCAGCCAAGAACAGGCACATGGCTACACCTTC
.	TRBV7-7	TRBD1	15	TRBJ2-2	CASSLGTENTGELFF	TGTGCCAGCAGCCTAGGGACAGAGAACACCGGGGAGCTGTTTTTT
many	TRBV20-1	TRBD1	19	TRBJ2-6	CSARGPQGASSGGANVLTF	TGCAGTGCTAGAGGCCCGCAGGGGGCGAGTAGTGGTGGGGCCAACGTCCTGACTTTC
.	TRBV6-2/TRBV6-3	TRBD1	14	TRBJ1-1	CASTRGQMNTEAFF	TGTGCCAGCACCCGGGGACAGATGAACACTGAAGCTTTCTTT
.	TRBV4-2	.	15	TRBJ1-2	CASSQEGRGRDGYTF	TGTGCCAGCAGCCAAGAGGGGCGGGGGCGGGATGGCTACACCTTC
.	TRBV4-1	.	17	TRBJ1-6	CASSQEVGVSYNSPLHF	TGCGCCAGCAGCCAGGAGGTTGGGGTCTCCTATAATTCACCCCTCCACTTT
few	TRBV7-2	.	17	TRBJ2-1	CASSFRGVLSSYNEQFF	TGTGCCAGCAGCTTTAGGGGGGTGTTGAGCTCCTACAATGAGCAGTTCTTC
few	TRBV20-1	TRBD2	15	TRBJ2-5	CSARSGTSPQETQYF	TGCAGTGCTAGATCCGGGACTAGCCCCCAAGAGACCCAGTACTTC
.	TRBV11-2	TRBD2	14	TRBJ2-1	CASSMTSANNEQFF	TGTGCCAGCAGCATGACTAGCGCCAACAATGAGCAGTTCTTC
.	TRBV27	TRBD1	16	TRBJ2-7	CASSLGQGPSSYEQYF	TGTGCCAGCAGCCTCGGACAGGGGCCGAGCTCCTACGAGCAGTACTTC
few	TRBV4-1	.	18	TRBJ2-1	CASSQSGAGESSYNEQFF	TGCGCCAGCAGCCAAAGCGGGGCAGGGGAGAGCTCCTACAATGAGCAGTTCTTC
.	TRBV25-1	TRBD1	14	TRBJ2-5	CASNRQGPMETQYF	TGTGCCAGCAATCGACAGGGCCCTATGGAGACCCAGTACTTC
few	TRBV7-2	TRBD2	15	TRBJ2-5	CASRLAGGPSETQYF	TGTGCCAGCAGACTAGCGGGGGGGCCGTCGGAGACCCAGTACTTC
.	TRBV29-1	.	15	TRBJ1-4	CSVGGSGTKNEKLFF	TGCAGCGTTGGGGGTTCCGGGACAAAAAATGAAAAACTGTTTTTT
few	TRBV9	.	15	TRBJ2-5	CASSVERGAYNEQYF	TGTGCCAGCAGCGTAGAACGGGGCGCATACAATGAGCAGTACTTC
.	TRBV27	.	18	TRBJ2-6	CASSFWGRAASGANVLTF	TGTGCCAGCAGTTTCTGGGGCAGGGCTGCCTCTGGGGCCAACGTCCTGACTTTC
.	TRBV12-3/TRBV12-4	TRBD1	14	TRBJ1-1	CASAPYQGGHEAFF	TGTGCCAGCGCCCCATACCAGGGGGGCCATGAAGCTTTCTTT
.	TRBV9	.	14	TRBJ2-5	CASSVGREKETQYF	TGTGCCAGCAGCGTAGGGAGGGAGAAAGAGACCCAGTACTTC
.	TRBV6-5	TRBD2	17	TRBJ2-1	CASRPGTSGYNAVEQFF	TGTGCCAGCAGACCCGGGACTAGCGGATACAATGCGGTAGAGCAGTTCTTC
many	TRBV29-1	TRBD1	17	TRBJ2-1	CSVEDPRSQGAVDEQFF	TGCAGCGTTGAAGATCCGCGTTCCCAGGGGGCGGTGGATGAGCAGTTCTTC
.	TRBV5-1	.	11	TRBJ2-3	CASTSGATQYF	TGCGCCAGCACCTCAGGGGCTACGCAGTATTTT
many	TRBV12-3/TRBV12-4	TRBD1	15	TRBJ2-5	CASSPGTGGQETQYF	TGTGCCAGCAGTCCCGGGACAGGGGGCCAAGAGACCCAGTACTTC
.	TRBV12-3/TRBV12-4	.	12	TRBJ2-5	CASSLSGGTQYF	TGTGCCAGCAGTTTATCGGGCGGGACCCAGTACTTC
.	TRBV5-4	.	14	TRBJ2-1	CASSLGQSAPEQFF	TGTGCCAGCAGCTTGGGACAATCGGCCCCTGAGCAGTTCTTC
once	TRBV4-1	.	15	TRBJ2-2	CASSQARGGTGELFF	TGCGCCAGCAGCCAAGCTCGGGGTGGCACCGGGGAGCTGTTTTTT
.	TRBV12-3/TRBV12-4	TRBD2	15	TRBJ2-7	CASGLRASGSTREYF	TGTGCCAGCGGTTTGCGGGCTAGCGGGTCCACTAGAGAGTACTTC
many	TRBV5-6	TRBD2	14	TRBJ2-7	CASSGGGSSYEQYF	TGTGCCAGCAGCGGGGGGGGTAGCTCCTACGAGCAGTACTTC
.	TRBV7-2	.	14	TRBJ2-5	CASSPVLRKETQYF	TGTGCCAGCAGCCCCGTGCTGAGGAAAGAGACCCAGTACTTC
.	TRBV9	TRBD1	17	TRBJ2-1	CASSVAPRQGKYNEQFF	TGTGCCAGCAGCGTAGCTCCCAGACAGGGAAAATACAATGAGCAGTTCTTC
.	TRBV28	TRBD2	14	TRBJ2-4	CASSSPQGGYIQYF	TGTGCCAGCAGTTCTCCTCAGGGAGGGTACATTCAGTACTTC
.	TRBV7-2	TRBD2	13	TRBJ2-3	CASSAGTRNTQYF	TGTGCCAGCAGCGCCGGGACTAGAAATACGCAGTATTTT
.	TRBV15	TRBD2	15	TRBJ2-5	CATSPRTSGGETQYF	TGTGCCACCAGCCCCCGGACTAGCGGGGGAGAGACCCAGTACTTC
.	TRBV10-3	.	14	TRBJ2-7	CAISDAGFQGEQYF	TGTGCCATCAGTGATGCAGGGTTTCAAGGCGAGCAGTACTTC
.	TRBV20-1	.	11	TRBJ1-2	CSASSRIGYTF	TGCAGTGCTAGTTCGAGAATTGGCTACACCTTC
.	TRBV7-2	TRBD1	13	TRBJ1-1	CASSDRDRGEAFF	TGTGCCAGCAGCGACCGGGACAGGGGGGAAGCTTTCTTT
.	TRBV4-1	.	12	TRBJ2-7	CASSLKGDEQYF	TGCGCCAGCAGCCTCAAGGGGGACGAGCAGTACTTC
.	TRBV7-2	TRBD2	16	TRBJ2-5	CASSSARAGGQETQYF	TGTGCCAGCAGCTCAGCCAGAGCGGGGGGTCAAGAGACCCAGTACTTC
.	TRBV29-1	.	13	TRBJ2-7	CSVEDDRSYEQYF	TGCAGCGTTGAAGATGACAGGTCCTACGAGCAGTACTTC
.	TRBV7-2	.	15	TRBJ2-7	CASSPQGGSSYEQYF	TGTGCCAGCAGCCCGCAGGGGGGGAGCTCCTACGAGCAGTACTTC
.	TRBV10-3	TRBD2	16	TRBJ2-3	CAITPGVSGVTDTQYF	TGTGCCATCACGCCCGGGGTTAGCGGGGTGACAGATACGCAGTATTTT
.	TRBV20-1	TRBD1	14	TRBJ1-6	CSARAGGTNSPLHF	TGCAGTGCTAGAGCAGGGGGAACGAATTCACCCCTCCACTTT
many	TRBV5-5	TRBD2	17	TRBJ2-5	CASSFGLAGGFQETQYF	TGTGCCAGCAGCTTTGGACTAGCGGGGGGTTTCCAAGAGACCCAGTACTTC
once	TRBV29-1	TRBD1	13	TRBJ1-1	CSVGTDKNAEAFF	TGCAGCGTCGGGACAGATAAGAACGCTGAAGCTTTCTTT
once	TRBV7-9	.	15	TRBJ2-1	CASRGPAGTLGEQFF	TGTGCCAGCAGGGGTCCGGCGGGGACGTTGGGTGAGCAGTTCTTC
.	TRBV6-2/TRBV6-3	.	15	TRBJ2-5	CASRLRDRHQETQYF	TGTGCCAGCAGACTGCGGGACAGACACCAAGAGACCCAGTACTTC
few	TRBV3-1	.	11	TRBJ2-5	CASSLPPVQYF	TGTGCCAGCAGCCTCCCCCCAGTTCAGTACTTC
.	TRBV20-1	TRBD2	14	TRBJ2-3	CSAPAGGITDTQYF	TGCAGTGCCCCAGCGGGGGGGATCACAGATACGCAGTATTTT
.	TRBV24-1	.	12	TRBJ1-2	CATSDSDYGYTF	TGTGCCACCAGTGATTCGGACTATGGCTACACCTTC
.	TRBV7-9	TRBD2	14	TRBJ2-3	CASSSGTYTDTQYF	TGTGCCAGCAGTAGCGGGACATACACAGATACGCAGTATTTT
few	TRBV28	.	15	TRBJ2-3	CASSLQSGYTDTQYF	TGTGCCAGCAGTTTACAAAGCGGTTACACAGATACGCAGTATTTT
.	TRBV3-1	TRBD1	17	TRBJ2-1	CASRPHRGESSYNEQFF	TGTGCCAGCAGACCGCACAGGGGCGAATCCTCCTACAATGAGCAGTTCTTC
.	TRBV2	.	11	TRBJ2-7	CASAIAYETYF	TGTGCCAGCGCGATTGCCTACGAGACGTACTTC
.	TRBV11-2	.	14	TRBJ2-7	CASSEKSQGREQYF	TGTGCCAGCAGCGAAAAATCCCAGGGGAGGGAGCAGTACTTC